This entry features one TCR beta chain sequence. Its antigen is undetermined. Some clones are missing from TCRdb's copy, which holds only in-frame ones; the method was immunoSEQ multiplex PCR. Here the sample spans over 90,000 clones, around 90% being singletons. CDR1 and CDR2 (germline): SGHAT, FQNNGV. This CDR3 is built from 16 residues. V dropped 4 bases and J dropped 0 bases, with 15 bases sitting between them. This sample was taken from a study of T cell responses to AZD1222 COVID-19 vaccine. General observations from the study: None of the repertoires were sampled until the peak T cell response had passed.

The TCR comes from an adult who received the AZD1222 COVID-19 vaccine. Source: peripheral blood, taken 28 days after the second AZD1222 dose. The chain joins TRBV11-2 to TRBJ1-2; tentative D call: TRBD1 (6 bases). The CDR3 sequence: CASSSTRDTANYGYTF. The CDR3 DNA follows: TGTGCCAGCAGCTCGACCCGGGACACGGCTAACTATGGCTACACCTTC. The complete variable domain, with remaining parts taken from reference TRBV11-2 and TRBJ1-2, reads EAGVAQSPRYKIIEKRQSVAFWCNPISGHATLYWYQQILGQGPKLLIQFQNNGVVDDSQLPKDRFSAERLKGVDSTLKIQPAKLEDSAVYLCASSSTRDTANYGYTFGSGTRLTVV.